The 16 T cell receptor beta chains below all came from one sample that was sequenced in a study of control samples from healthy donors and cancer patients. Only in-frame clones appear in the TCRdb table, and some are missing; sequencing was by immunoSEQ multiplex PCR. The sample gives 390,000 or so clones, around nine tenths of which show up once; 6% to 7% is in the top ten. The sequenced material came from PBMCs. These receptors were obtained from a man aged 35-49 years with head and neck cancer.

The CDR3: CASSSTTGWGSYEQYF. The CDR3 nucleotides read TGTGCCAGCAGTTCTACGACAGGGTGGGGCTCCTACGAGCAGTACTTC. The rearrangement uses TRBV27 and TRBJ2-7; 7 positions match TRBD1. After removal of 4 bases from V and 0 bases from J, the junction contained 9 bases not matched to a gene. The CDR3 is 16 residues long. Germline V CDR1 and CDR2: MNHEY, SMNVEV (reference sequence).

This clone was recorded only once. The chain joins TRBV10-1 to TRBJ2-1; either TRBD1 or TRBD2 may fit D (6 bases each). The CDR3 sequence is 14 residues long. Germline CDR1 reads WNHNN; CDR2 reads SYGVQD (reference sequence). V lost 5 bases and J lost 4, with 12 bases in between. The CDR3, as DNA: TGCGCCAGCAGTACGGGGGCGCGGTACAATGAGCAGTTCTTC. It codes for CASSTGARYNEQFF.

The chain links TRBV19 to TRBJ2-3; TRBD1 or TRBD2 may be the D gene (5 bases each). Germline V gives CDR1 LNHDA, CDR2 SQIVND (reference sequence). The CDR3 covers 13 residues. V was shortened by 9 bases and J by 2 bases, with 12 bases between the two germline ends. As DNA, the CDR3 is TGTGCCAGCGTCCCGGGGACCACAGATACGCAGTATTTT. This encodes CASVPGTTDTQYF.

The chain joins TRBV5-1 to TRBJ1-4, with D perhaps TRBD1 (6 bases). Trimming shortened V by 4 bases and J by 4 bases, and 14 bases separated the two germline ends. The CDR3 consists of 15 residues. Germline-derived CDR1 and CDR2 are SGHRS and YFSETQ. Written as DNA, the CDR3 is TGCGCCAGCAGCCAATCAGGGGCAATTAATGAAAAACTGTTTTTT. This codes for CASSQSGAINEKLFF.

The J gene is TRBJ2-1, the V gene TRBV11-2; the D is unclear. The CDR3 runs 13 residues. Germline V lookup: CDR1 SGHAT, CDR2 FQNNGV. Trimming shortened V by 2 bases and J by 3 bases, and 5 bases separated the two germline ends. The CDR3 DNA reads as TGTGCCAGCAGCTTAAGTCTCTACAATGAGCAGTTCTTC. This sequence encodes CASSLSLYNEQFF.

This clone was observed a few times. This sequence joins TRBV28 and TRBJ1-5; D uncertain. Germline values: CDR1 MDHEN, CDR2 SYDVKM. V shed 3 bases and J shed 2 bases, with 11 bases lying between them. The CDR3 runs to 15 residues. The CDR3: CASSLLQRGNQPQHF. The CDR3 region has the DNA TGTGCCAGCAGTTTGCTTCAAAGGGGCAATCAGCCCCAGCATTTT. The full variable domain, its missing parts supplied by reference TRBV28 and TRBJ1-5, is DVKVTQSSRYLVKRTGEKVFLECVQDMDHENMFWYRQDPGLGLRLIYFSYDVKMKEKGDIPEGYSVSREKKERFSLILESASTNQTSMYLCASSLLQRGNQPQHFGDGTRLSIL.

The chain links TRBV7-3 to TRBJ2-1, with 8 bases lining up with TRBD1. J lost 9 bases, V lost 4 bases, and 8 bases had no gene match. Per germline, CDR1 SGHTA and CDR2 FQGTGA. This CDR3 has 14 amino acids. CDR3 amino acids: CASSSFQGAGEQFF. CDR3 DNA sequence: TGTGCCAGCAGCTCATTCCAGGGGGCTGGTGAGCAGTTCTTC.

V and J are TRBV6-5 and TRBJ2-7; TRBD1 or TRBD2 may be the D gene (5 bases each). With 5 bases removed from V and 2 bases from J, the gap between germline ends came to 13 bases. Germline V gene sequence: CDR1 MNHEY, CDR2 SVGAGI. This CDR3 contains 14 residues. The CDR3 DNA is TGTGCCAGCAGTCCCTCCCAGGGACCCTACGAGCAGTACTTC. It yields the protein CASSPSQGPYEQYF.

The chain recombines TRBV4-3 with TRBJ2-1; maybe TRBD1 (5 bases). V shed 3 bases and J shed 5 bases, with 11 bases lying between them. Germline V CDR1 and CDR2: LGHNA, YSLEER. The CDR3 is 14 amino acids. The CDR3 spells CASSHGRGNNEQFF. Here the CDR3 DNA reads TGCGCCAGCAGCCACGGAAGGGGAAACAATGAGCAGTTCTTC.

In this sample, this clone turned up once. The V and J genes are TRBV7-3 and TRBJ2-3, with 7 nucleotides matching TRBD1. V was clipped by 4 bases and J by 4 bases; unmatched bases: 14. Germline assignment: CDR1 SGHTA and CDR2 FQGTGA. The CDR3 length is 17 residues. The DNA for the CDR3 is TGTGCCAGCAGCTCCCCGAGGGGGCGCCCGAACCCAGATACGCAGTATTTT. This translates into CASSSPRGRPNPDTQYF.

This clone was seen only once. The rearrangement links TRBV10-3 to TRBJ2-7; perhaps D is TRBD1 or TRBD2 (5 bases each). Germline V lookup: CDR1 ENHRY, CDR2 SYGVKD. The CDR3 is 16 residues long. Trimming pared 2 bases from V and 4 bases from J, leaving 18 bases between. CDR3 residues: CAISEMTGTALYEQYF. The CDR3 DNA reads TGTGCCATCAGTGAGATGACCGGGACGGCGTTATACGAGCAGTACTTC.

The rearrangement joins TRBV11-3 to TRBJ2-1; a possible D gene is TRBD1 (6 bases). The CDR3 consists of 17 residues. CDR1 and CDR2 (germline): SGHNT, YENEEA. V lost 5 bases to trimming and J lost 0 bases, with 17 bases between them. As DNA, the CDR3 is TGTGCCAGCAGCCAAGGTTGGGGGCACTCCTCCTACAATGAGCAGTTCTTC. It is translated as CASSQGWGHSSYNEQFF.

This clone was detected only once. The V call is TRBV23-1, the J call TRBJ1-6, with unresolved D. TRBV23-1 is an ORF for which the function is uncertain. Trimming took 3 bases from V and 0 from J, leaving 12 bases between them. This CDR3 region has 17 residues. The CDR3 DNA follows: TGCGCCAGCAGTCAGCGTACCCCGAGCTCCTATAATTCACCCCTCCACTTT. Translated, it gives CASSQRTPSSYNSPLHF.

The rearrangement links TRBV10-2 to TRBJ1-1; 9 nucleotides agree with TRBD1. The germline gives CDR1 WSHSY, CDR2 SAAADI. The CDR3 spans 15 residues. Unmatched junction bases numbered 6, after V lost 6 bases and J lost 1 base. CDR3 DNA sequence: TGCGCCAGCAGCATACCGGGACAGGGGAACACTGAAGCTTTCTTT. Residues: CASSIPGQGNTEAFF.

The V and J genes are TRBV6-1 and TRBJ2-4; D is ambiguous. The V end lost 4 bases, the J end lost 9 bases, and 10 bases lay between the germline ends. This CDR3 contains 12 residues. From germline, CDR1 is MNHNS and CDR2 SASEGT. The CDR3: CASSGAFGIQYF. Here the CDR3 DNA reads TGTGCCAGCAGTGGAGCCTTTGGCATTCAGTACTTC.

This clone was counted once. This sequence joins TRBV11-2 and TRBJ2-5; 10 bases map to TRBD2. The CDR3 is 18 amino acids. Germline V gene sequence: CDR1 SGHAT, CDR2 FQNNGV. J gave up 6 bases and V 1 base, and 14 bases lay outside the gene matches. The CDR3 protein is CASSLGGTSGVLGKTQYF. The CDR3, as DNA: TGTGCCAGCAGCTTAGGGGGCACTAGCGGGGTCTTAGGGAAGACCCAGTACTTC.